What follows are 26 T cell receptor beta chains derived from one specimen sequenced in a study of control samples from healthy donors and cancer patients. Clones were sequenced by immunoSEQ multiplex PCR, and TCRdb holds only the in-frame ones, with some missing. The data contain over 75,000 clones, roughly 86% of them singletons. The sequencing input was blood. Source of these receptors: a man in his sixties in good health.

J is TRBJ2-3 and V is TRBV4-2; 16 bases line up with TRBD2. V was pared by 4 bases and J by 0 bases, with 4 bases of the junction left unmatched. CDR1 LGHNA and CDR2 YNFKEQ come from the germline V gene. CDR3 length equals 18 residues. The CDR3 region is CASSPGLAGGPSTDTQYF. CDR3 bases: TGTGCCAGCAGCCCGGGACTAGCGGGAGGGCCTAGCACAGATACGCAGTATTTT.

This clone was seen a few times. This sequence joins TRBV2 and TRBJ2-3; no definite D call. Trimming pared 0 bases from V and 3 bases from J, leaving 4 bases between. Germline values: CDR1 SNHLY, CDR2 FYNNEI. The CDR3 sequence is 13 residues long. In DNA form, the CDR3 reads TGTGCCAGCAGTGAAGCGTGGACAGATACGCAGTATTTT. As protein: CASSEAWTDTQYF.

The V call is TRBV10-3, the J call TRBJ2-2; either TRBD1 or TRBD2 may fit D (6 bases each). Per the germline V gene, CDR1 is ENHRY and CDR2 is SYGVKD. The CDR3 consists of 15 residues. Trimming shortened V by 3 bases and J by 5 bases, and 13 bases separated the two germline ends. The CDR3 here is CAISDRGAGTGELFF. The CDR3 region has the DNA TGTGCCATCAGTGATAGGGGGGCAGGAACCGGGGAGCTGTTTTTT.

The chain carries TRBV19 and TRBJ2-5; weak D call: TRBD2 (6 bases). Trimming removed 5 bases from V and 5 bases from J, with 18 bases in between. This CDR3 comprises 15 residues. In germline, CDR1 is LNHDA, CDR2 SQIVND (reference sequence). As DNA, the CDR3 is TGTGCCAGTAGTCCGCGTGGGGGGTTGGTGGAGACCCAGTACTTC. It translates to CASSPRGGLVETQYF.

The V and J genes are TRBV4-2 and TRBJ2-7; tentative D call: TRBD2 (5 bases). Germline values: CDR1 LGHNA, CDR2 YNFKEQ. Trimming removed 0 bases at V and 12 bases at J, with 18 bases between. CDR3 size: 14 residues. CDR3 nucleotides: TGTGCCAGCAGCCAAGATCGTGGGAGCAACCTGGCGTACTTC. Protein: CASSQDRGSNLAYF.

V usage is TRBV18 and J usage is TRBJ1-4; TRBD1 matches 9 bases. The CDR3 extends over 16 amino acids. J gave up 6 bases and V 6 bases, and 11 bases lay outside the gene matches. Germline loops: CDR1 KGHSH, CDR2 LQKENI. The CDR3 DNA reads as TGTGCCAGCTCGCCCCTTGGGGGACAGGGCGATGAAAAACTGTTTTTT. It is translated as CASSPLGGQGDEKLFF.

This chain joins TRBV5-4 and TRBJ2-7; a weak D match, TRBD2 (6 bases). The CDR3 consists of 14 residues. V dropped 6 bases and J dropped 5 bases, with 18 bases sitting between them. CDR1 and CDR2 from the germline V gene are SGHNT and YYREEE (reference sequence). Here the CDR3 DNA reads TGTGCCAGCATAGATTACGGGAGTTCCAACGAGCAGTACTTC. Protein: CASIDYGSSNEQYF.

This sequence joins TRBV18 and TRBJ2-7; possible D gene TRBD2, 5 bases. Trimming pared 1 base from V and 0 bases from J, leaving 19 bases between. CDR3 length equals 18 residues. Germline CDR1 KGHSH, CDR2 LQKENI. DNA for the CDR3: TGTGCCAGCTCACCACTAAAATCCTGGACTGGAAGCTCCTACGAGCAGTACTTC. As protein: CASSPLKSWTGSSYEQYF.

The genes are TRBV6-5 and TRBJ2-1, with 8 bases lining up with TRBD2. The trim removed 7 bases at V and 5 bases at J, leaving 4 bases unmatched. Per germline, CDR1 MNHEY and CDR2 SVGAGI. The CDR3 is 13 amino acids. CDR3 sequence (DNA): TGTGCCAGCACGGGACTAGTGAACAATGAGCAGTTCTTC. This gives the protein CASTGLVNNEQFF.

The chain uses TRBV6-5 and TRBJ1-2; D is perhaps TRBD1 (5 bases). This CDR3 region has 14 residues. Germline V gene sequence: CDR1 MNHEY, CDR2 SVGAGI. Deletions cut 7 bases from V and 4 bases from J, with 16 bases between. In nucleotides, the CDR3 is TGTGCCAGCACCAACGGGGGGGGAGGCTATGGCTACACCTTC. This translates into CASTNGGGGYGYTF.

The V call is TRBV18, the J call TRBJ1-5; no firm D call. The CDR3 totals 17 residues. CDR1 KGHSH and CDR2 LQKENI come from the germline V gene. V dropped 1 base and J dropped 4 bases, with 17 bases sitting between them. CDR3 nucleotides: TGTGCCAGCTCACCACGGGAGAAAGGGTCTACGAATCAGCCCCAGCATTTT. It is translated as CASSPREKGSTNQPQHF.

In this sample, this clone turned up a few times. The chain links TRBV30 to TRBJ1-5; D gene unclear. CDR1 is GTSNPN and CDR2 is SVGIG in the germline V gene (reference sequence). CDR3 length equals 15 residues. Trimming left V 0 bases short and J 0 bases short, with 9 bases between. DNA of the CDR3: TGTGCCTGGAGTGTACCGACAATTAGCAATCAGCCCCAGCATTTT. This translates into CAWSVPTISNQPQHF. Full variable domain (remainder filled in from reference TRBV30 and TRBJ1-5): SQTIHQWPATLVQPVGSPLSLECTVEGTSNPNLYWYRQAAGRGLQLLFYSVGIGQISSEVPQNLSASRPQDRQFILSSKKLLLSDSGFYLCAWSVPTISNQPQHFGDGTRLSIL.

The rearrangement links TRBV21-1 to TRBJ1-6; the table gives TRBD1 as D, unverified against the DNA. TRBV21-1 is a recognized pseudogene. This CDR3 region has 24 residues. The CDR3 is CASSKAVRGRLFLDEPGAYSPLHF. The CDR3 coding sequence is TGTGCCAGCAGCAAAGCCGTCAGGGGGCGCTTATTCTTAGACGAACCAGGGGCATATTCACCCCTCCACTTT.

This clone was counted only a few times. The chain links TRBV18 to TRBJ2-7; 10 bases align to TRBD2. CDR3 length: 15 amino acids. V was clipped by 5 bases and J by 0 bases; unmatched bases: 4. Germline V gene data show CDR1 as KGHSH and CDR2 as LQKENI. CDR3 amino acids: CASSASSGSSYEQYF. The CDR3 nucleotides read TGTGCCAGCTCAGCCTCTAGCGGGAGCTCCTACGAGCAGTACTTC.

The chain is built from TRBV7-9 and TRBJ2-2; possibly TRBD1 or TRBD2 for D (5 bases each). The germline V gene has CDR1 SEHNR and CDR2 FQNEAQ (reference sequence). V was cut by 1 base and J by 6 bases, with 9 bases left in between. The CDR3 totals 14 residues. CDR3 in amino acids: CASSLVEGSGELFF. Here the CDR3 DNA reads TGTGCCAGCAGCTTAGTTGAGGGGTCCGGGGAGCTGTTTTTT.

The CDR3 here is CAIQSYEQYF. Here the CDR3 DNA reads TGTGCCATCCAGAGCTACGAGCAGTACTTC. The chain combines TRBV5-4 with TRBJ2-7; D ambiguous. This CDR3 is 10 amino acids long. Germline loops: CDR1 SGHNT, CDR2 YYREEE (reference sequence). V gave up 9 bases and J gave up 3 bases, with 7 bases separating them.

The rearrangement links TRBV27 to TRBJ2-7; unclear D gene. The germline V gene has CDR1 MNHEY and CDR2 SMNVEV (reference sequence). The CDR3 contains 14 residues. Between the trimmed V and J ends, which lost 4 bases and 4 bases, there was a span of 14 bases. CDR3: CASSSLAFQYEQYF. The CDR3 DNA follows: TGTGCCAGCAGTTCCCTCGCGTTCCAATACGAGCAGTACTTC.

The chain carries TRBV29-1 and TRBJ1-3; D gene uncertain. V was clipped by 5 bases and J by 13 bases, with 18 bases between them. Germline V lookup: CDR1 SQVTM, CDR2 ANQGSEA. The CDR3 consists of 12 residues. CDR3 in DNA: TGCAGCGTTACTCCCGGGCCCCCCGCAATATATTTT. This encodes CSVTPGPPAIYF.

The V call is TRBV7-3, the J call TRBJ1-6; 7 nucleotides line up with TRBD1. Germline lookup yields CDR1 SGHTA and CDR2 FQGTGA. The trim removed 1 base at V and 6 bases at J, leaving 9 bases unmatched. The CDR3 totals 17 residues. CDR3 loop: CASSLMGQGVGNSPLHF. Here the CDR3 DNA reads TGTGCCAGCAGCTTAATGGGCCAGGGGGTTGGTAATTCACCCCTCCACTTT.

The V call is TRBV6-6, the J call TRBJ1-5, with 7 bases aligning to TRBD1. J was trimmed by 1 base and V by 2 bases; bases with no gene match: 5. The CDR3 totals 16 residues. CDR1 MNHNY and CDR2 SVGAGI come from the germline V gene (reference sequence). The CDR3, as DNA: TGTGCCAGCAGTTACGCGGCAGGGGGGAGCAATCAGCCCCAGCATTTT. Translation gives CASSYAAGGSNQPQHF.

A few counts support this clone. The chain's CDR3 is CAWSSQGSYNSPLHF. Written as DNA, the CDR3 is TGTGCCTGGAGTTCTCAGGGCTCCTATAATTCACCCCTCCACTTT. The chain joins TRBV30 to TRBJ1-6; the D gene is possibly TRBD1 (5 bases). V gave up 2 bases and J gave up 0 bases, with 8 bases separating them. Looked up from germline, CDR1 is GTSNPN and CDR2 is SVGIG (reference sequence). This CDR3 contains 15 residues. The entire variable domain, with the rest obtained from reference TRBV30 and TRBJ1-6, is as follows: SQTIHQWPATLVQPVGSPLSLECTVEGTSNPNLYWYRQAAGRGLQLLFYSVGIGQISSEVPQNLSASRPQDRQFILSSKKLLLSDSGFYLCAWSSQGSYNSPLHFGNGTRLTVT.

This chain links TRBV6-6 with TRBJ2-3, with 8 bases aligning to TRBD1. Germline V lookup: CDR1 MNHNY, CDR2 SVGAGI (reference sequence). V lost 6 bases and J lost 0; bases outside the gene matches: 2. The CDR3 spans 14 residues. The CDR3 sequence: CASSHRGSTDTQYF. In nucleotides, the CDR3 is TGTGCCAGCAGCCACAGGGGGAGCACAGATACGCAGTATTTT.

This chain links TRBV7-3 with TRBJ2-1; D tentatively reads TRBD1 or TRBD2 (5 bases each). The CDR3 is 14 residues long. Germline V gene data show CDR1 as SGHTA and CDR2 as FQGTGA. Trimming stripped 4 bases from V and 4 bases from J, with 11 bases between. CDR3 DNA sequence: TGTGCCAGCAGCTCCGGGACCAAATACAATGAGCAGTTCTTC. It is translated as CASSSGTKYNEQFF.

This chain's CDR3 is CASSLGVGFYEQYF. In DNA, the CDR3 is TGTGCCAGCAGCTTAGGGGTAGGTTTCTACGAGCAGTACTTC. The genes are TRBV7-9 and TRBJ2-7; no reliable D call. Germline V gene data show CDR1 as SEHNR and CDR2 as FQNEAQ (reference sequence). Trimming stripped 1 base from V and 3 bases from J, with 10 bases between. The CDR3 covers 14 residues. The whole variable domain, filled in from reference TRBV7-9 and TRBJ2-7, reads DTGVSQNPRHKITKRGQNVTFRCDPISEHNRLYWYRQTLGQGPEFLTYFQNEAQLEKSRLLSDRFSAERPKGSFSTLEIQRTEQGDSAMYLCASSLGVGFYEQYFGPGTRLTVT.

This clone has just one count. This chain connects TRBV28 to TRBJ1-3; the match to TRBD1 covers 9 bases. V dropped 6 bases and J dropped 2; count of bases not matched to a gene: 8. The CDR3 extends over 16 amino acids. The V gene's germline CDR1 is MDHEN and CDR2 SYDVKM. This chain's CDR3 is CASSETGTGTGNTIYF. In DNA form, the CDR3 reads TGTGCCAGCAGCGAAACCGGGACAGGGACTGGAAACACCATATATTTT. Full variable domain (remainder filled in from reference TRBV28 and TRBJ1-3): DVKVTQSSRYLVKRTGEKVFLECVQDMDHENMFWYRQDPGLGLRLIYFSYDVKMKEKGDIPEGYSVSREKKERFSLILESASTNQTSMYLCASSETGTGTGNTIYFGEGSWLTVV.

The CDR3 nucleotides read TGTGCCAGCAGTGGGGGATACGGGCGGTCCTACGAGCAGTACTTC. It specifies CASSGGYGRSYEQYF. The gene calls are TRBV25-1 and TRBJ2-7; no clear D gene. This CDR3 comprises 15 residues. Trimming left V 4 bases short and J 1 base short, with 14 bases between. Germline assignment: CDR1 MGHDK and CDR2 SYGVNS.